Below are 9 T cell receptor beta chains sequenced from a single sample in a study of somatic mutations in cytotoxic T cells in rheumatoid arthritis. Clones were sequenced by immunoSEQ multiplex PCR, and TCRdb holds only the in-frame ones, with some missing. The sample has 5,500 to 9,000 clones; 60% are singletons. Sample: CD8+ T cells sorted from blood. The receptors were sampled from a middle-aged woman in good health.

The rearrangement uses TRBV6-1 and TRBJ1-1, with 7 bases that match TRBD1. Trimming removed 6 bases from V and 4 bases from J; junction bases left unmatched: 5. The CDR3 spans 13 residues. CDR1 and CDR2 from the germline V gene are MNHNS and SASEGT. CDR3 sequence (DNA): TGTGCCAGCAGAGCTTCAGGGGGCACTGAAGCTTTCTTT. Residues: CASRASGGTEAFF.

This chain connects TRBV25-1 to TRBJ2-7; perhaps TRBD1 as D (5 bases). Trimming stripped 3 bases from V and 4 bases from J, with 10 bases between. The CDR3 spans 13 residues. In germline, CDR1 is MGHDK, CDR2 SYGVNS. CDR3 protein: CASSDQRGYEQYF. In DNA form, the CDR3 reads TGTGCCAGCAGTGATCAAAGGGGATACGAGCAGTACTTC.

The CDR3 is CASSLEGGSSSYEQYF. The CDR3 coding sequence is TGCGCCAGCAGCTTGGAGGGCGGGAGTAGCTCCTACGAGCAGTACTTC. This chain uses TRBV5-1 with TRBJ2-7, with 7 bases identical to TRBD2. J lost 0 bases, V lost 0 bases, and 6 bases had no gene match. The CDR3 consists of 16 residues. Germline values: CDR1 SGHRS, CDR2 YFSETQ.

CDR3 sequence reads: CASSQDYVGETQYF. The CDR3 coding sequence is TGTGCCAGCAGCCAAGATTACGTCGGAGAGACCCAGTACTTC. The V and J genes are TRBV14 and TRBJ2-5, with no clear D. This CDR3 spans 14 amino acids. CDR1 and CDR2 (germline): SGHDN, FVKESK. V was shortened by 0 bases and J by 4 bases, with 9 bases between the two germline ends.

The V and J genes are TRBV7-9 and TRBJ2-1, with 9 bases matching TRBD1. Trimming at V came to 5 bases and at J to 6 bases, leaving 11 bases not matched to a gene. Germline V gives CDR1 SEHNR, CDR2 FQNEAQ (reference sequence). The CDR3 sequence is 16 residues long. The CDR3 coding sequence is TGTGCCAGCAGCCAGGGACAGGGCGATCTGGGCAATGAGCAGTTCTTC. Translation gives CASSQGQGDLGNEQFF.

This clone came up a few times. This sequence joins TRBV27 and TRBJ2-2; D remains unclear. V lost 6 bases, J lost 3 bases, and 8 bases lay in between. CDR3 length: 13 amino acids. The germline V gene encodes CDR1 MNHEY and CDR2 SMNVEV (reference sequence). CDR3 sequence reads: CASSPTYTGELFF. CDR3 DNA sequence: TGTGCCAGCAGCCCAACCTACACCGGGGAGCTGTTTTTT.

The genes are TRBV6-1 and TRBJ1-2, with D possibly being TRBD1 (6 bases). Germline values: CDR1 MNHNS, CDR2 SASEGT. V was shortened by 6 bases and J by 4 bases, with 12 bases between the two germline ends. CDR3 length: 13 residues. Here the CDR3 DNA reads TGTGCCAGCAGCTACAGGGAACTCTATGGCTACACCTTC. It translates to CASSYRELYGYTF.

This chain links TRBV6-5 with TRBJ2-7; unclear D gene. The germline V and J ends were trimmed by 3 bases and 0 bases, with 6 bases remaining between them. The CDR3 runs to 13 residues. The germline V gene has CDR1 MNHEY and CDR2 SVGAGI. CDR3 nucleotide sequence: TGTGCCAGCAGTTATCAGAGCTCCTACGAGCAGTACTTC. Amino acid sequence: CASSYQSSYEQYF.

The DNA for the CDR3 is TGTGCCAGCAGTGCAGGGATTGGGGCATGGCCCCAGCATTTT. Protein sequence: CASSAGIGAWPQHF. The chain couples TRBV2 to TRBJ1-5; D is possibly TRBD1 (5 bases). This CDR3 has 14 amino acids. In germline, CDR1 is SNHLY, CDR2 FYNNEI. Trimming removed 4 bases from V and 9 bases from J, with 16 bases in between. Using reference TRBV2 and TRBJ1-5 for the parts outside the CDR3, the full variable domain is EPEVTQTPSHQVTQMGQEVILRCVPISNHLYFYWYRQILGQKVEFLVSFYNNEISEKSEIFDDQFSVERPDGSNFTLKIRSTKLEDSAMYFCASSAGIGAWPQHFGDGTRLSIL.